This TCR beta chain derives from a study of identical twins. Addition of a universal primer site occurred through template switching, and cDNA carried unique molecular identifiers. TCRdb re-derived calls from the 5' RACE reads in MiXCR, one entry per CDR3 protein. The sample records a few hundred thousand distinct CDR3 sequences, around 8% being singletons. Only healthy Caucasians were included as donors. V lost 1 base, J lost 0 bases, and 10 bases lay in between. This CDR3 is 16 amino acids long. Germline values: CDR1 SGHTA, CDR2 FQGNSA. This clonotype showed up just a few times. These data were likewise used in another study, on yellow fever vaccine responses in identical twins. That report adds: Twins reportedly showed a vaccine T cell response that seemed partly convergent and partly personalized.

The sequence was collected from a woman under 30 in good health. This chain connects TRBV7-2 to TRBJ1-5; the D is unclear. Sequenced input: CD8+ T cells sorted from blood. The CDR3 DNA sequence: TGTGCCAGCAGCTTAGAAGAAGGATATAGCAATCAGCCCCAGCATTTT. Translation: CASSLEEGYSNQPQHF.